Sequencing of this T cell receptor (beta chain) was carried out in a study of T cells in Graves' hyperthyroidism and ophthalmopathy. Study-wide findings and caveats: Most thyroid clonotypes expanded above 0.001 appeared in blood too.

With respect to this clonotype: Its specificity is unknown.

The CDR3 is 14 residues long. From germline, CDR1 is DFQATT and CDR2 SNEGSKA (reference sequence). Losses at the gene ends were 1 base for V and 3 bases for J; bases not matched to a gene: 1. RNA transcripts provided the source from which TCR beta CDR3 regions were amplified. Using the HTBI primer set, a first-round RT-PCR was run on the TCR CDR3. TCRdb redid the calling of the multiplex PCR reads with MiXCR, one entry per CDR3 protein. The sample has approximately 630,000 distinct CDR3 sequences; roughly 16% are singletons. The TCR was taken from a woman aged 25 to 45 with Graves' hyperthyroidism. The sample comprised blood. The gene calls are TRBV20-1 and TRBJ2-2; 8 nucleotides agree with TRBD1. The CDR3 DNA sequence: TGCAGTGCTAGAGGGACAGGGTACACCGGGGAGCTGTTTTTT. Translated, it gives CSARGTGYTGELFF.